The clone carrying this TCR beta chain was counted between two and nine times. For every subset, genomic DNA was evenly distributed across several immunoSEQ plates. The table came from immunoSEQ multiplex PCR; TCRdb's copy has only in-frame clones and leaves some out. The sample consists of about half a million clones, approximately 78% of them appearing once. The data stem from a study of shared clonotypes between healthy human individuals. The wider study: The donor group consisted of a couple of women and a few men, aged 18 to 49.

Donors, healthy HIV-negative adults, lacked recent acute infections or vaccinations. All donors were Caucasian adults living in Nashville, Tennessee. The CDR3 is 14 residues long. CDR1 and CDR2 from the germline V gene are LNHDA and SQIVND (reference sequence). V was shortened by 5 bases and J by 0 bases, with 10 bases between the two germline ends. J is TRBJ1-1 and V is TRBV19; TRBD1 is a possible D gene (5 bases). The specimen sequenced was PBMCs. This clonotype originated in a woman aged 40 to 50 in good health. Some clones in this sample may be carry-over from other donors' samples. CDR3 protein: CASSSGLMNTEAFF. The CDR3 region has the DNA TGTGCCAGTAGTTCGGGACTTATGAACACTGAAGCTTTCTTT.